The 30 T cell receptor beta chains listed next were all sequenced from one sample in a study of metastatic and nonmetastatic thyroid tumors. All patients reached thyroid surgery having received no treatment beforehand. TCRdb used MiXCR to call clones anew from the PCR reads. The sample carries 8,000 to 9,500 clones, approximately 31% recorded once. The specimen sequenced was tumor tissue. All receptors derive from a female donor with papillary thyroid cancer or a benign thyroid nodule (not recorded which). Some clones in this sample may be carry-over from other donors' samples.

This clone is labeled medium-sized (0.01 to 0.1%). This CDR3 is CAISAGGALDEQYF. In nucleotides, the CDR3 is TGTGCCATCAGTGCGGGGGGCGCGTTGGATGAGCAGTACTTC. This chain joins TRBV10-3 and TRBJ2-7, with a tentative D call TRBD2 (7 bases). The V end lost 4 bases, the J end lost 7 bases, and 17 bases lay between the germline ends. Germline CDR1 is ENHRY and CDR2 is SYGVKD. This CDR3 is 14 amino acids long.

The CDR3 sequence: CASKTGLGGYEQYF. As DNA, the CDR3 is TGTGCCAGCAAAACCGGGCTAGGAGGCTACGAGCAGTACTTC. The J gene is TRBJ2-7, the V gene TRBV6-2 or TRBV6-3; TRBD2 is a possible D gene (5 bases). The germline CDR1 and CDR2 sequences are MNHEY and SVGEGT. The ends were cut back, 7 bases at V and 3 bases at J, with 16 bases in the middle. The CDR3 loop spans 14 amino acids.

This clone was counted a few times. The gene calls are TRBV19 and TRBJ2-7, with 10 bases lining up with TRBD2. CDR1 and CDR2 from the germline V gene are LNHDA and SQIVND (reference sequence). CDR3 size: 14 residues. Trimming took 4 bases from V and 3 from J; bases not matched to a gene: 3. CDR3 bases: TGTGCCAGTAGTACGACTAGCGGGTTCTACGAGCAGTACTTC. It specifies CASSTTSGFYEQYF.

This clone was picked up a small number of times. The genes are TRBV12-3 or TRBV12-4 and TRBJ1-6; D call uncertain. The CDR3 length is 14 residues. V gave up 5 bases and J gave up 7 bases, with 12 bases separating them. The CDR3, as DNA: TGTGCCAGCAGTCAAGGGCGTGGGAATTCACCCCTCCACTTT. It translates to CASSQGRGNSPLHF.

This chain joins TRBV6-1 and TRBJ2-3, with TRBD2 matching over 9 bases. V lost 8 bases, J lost 3 bases, and 6 bases stayed unmatched. Per germline, CDR1 MNHNS and CDR2 SASEGT. CDR3 length: 14 amino acids. The CDR3 loop reads CASRTAGGTDTQYF. In DNA form, the CDR3 reads TGTGCCAGCCGGACAGCGGGAGGAACAGATACGCAGTATTTT.

The rearrangement links TRBV5-1 to TRBJ2-1; 11 bases are a match to TRBD2. The CDR3 extends over 19 amino acids. J was trimmed by 3 bases and V by 0 bases; bases with no gene match: 11. Germline V gives CDR1 SGHRS, CDR2 YFSETQ. Here the CDR3 DNA reads TGCGCCAGCAGCTTGGCCAAGTCTAGCGGGAGGTACCGCTACAATGAGCAGTTCTTC. Translated: CASSLAKSSGRYRYNEQFF.

As for this clone: One end of the junction fails to match germline, which may point to a read error. The chain couples TRBV20-1 to TRBJ2-2, with D perhaps assigned TRBD1 or TRBD2 (5 bases each). The CDR3 covers 14 residues. Germline V lookup: CDR1 DFQATT, CDR2 SNEGSKA (reference sequence). This chain's CDR3 is CSARVGGNTGELFF. The CDR3 region has the DNA TGCAGTGCAAGAGTTGGGGGGAACACCGGGGAGCTGTTTTTT.

The table lists this clone with a few counts. J is TRBJ2-1 and V is TRBV28, with D tentatively TRBD2 (5 bases). CDR3 length: 12 residues. Germline V CDR1 and CDR2: MDHEN, SYDVKM. V was pared by 2 bases and J by 9 bases, with 8 bases between. The DNA for the CDR3 is TGTGCCAGCAGTTTAGACGGAGGTGAGCAGTTCTTC. Residues: CASSLDGGEQFF.

This clone is labeled large (0.1 to 1%). This sequence joins TRBV6-1 and TRBJ2-1; possible D gene TRBD2, 6 bases. Trimming pared 6 bases from V and 4 bases from J, leaving 16 bases between. Germline assignment: CDR1 MNHNS and CDR2 SASEGT. The CDR3 is 15 amino acids. In DNA form, the CDR3 reads TGTGCCAGCAGGGTAGACGGGAGTTCTTACAATGAGCAGTTCTTC. This codes for CASRVDGSSYNEQFF.

This clone was seen a handful of times. The gene calls are TRBV12-3 or TRBV12-4 and TRBJ1-2, with D tentatively TRBD1 (6 bases). Deletions cut 10 bases from V and 4 bases from J, with 19 bases between. The CDR3 consists of 14 residues. CDR3 DNA sequence: TGTGCCACCGCCCGGGGGGCGCCGGGCTATGGCTACACCTTC. Translation: CATARGAPGYGYTF.

This clone was detected only a few times. The V gene is TRBV27, the J gene TRBJ1-6; D gene unclear. V was cut by 6 bases and J by 9 bases, with 15 bases left in between. The CDR3 runs 14 residues. Germline CDR1 MNHEY, CDR2 SMNVEV (reference sequence). The CDR3, as DNA: TGTGCCAGCAGCCTCCCCAGTATTACTTCACCCCTCCACTTT. Its translation is CASSLPSITSPLHF.

This clone appeared once. The rearrangement links TRBV4-1 to TRBJ2-1; 10 nucleotides line up with TRBD1. Trimming removed 1 base from V and 0 bases from J; junction bases left unmatched: 6. This CDR3 has 18 residues. The germline gives CDR1 MGHRA, CDR2 YSYEKL. Written as DNA, the CDR3 is TGCGCCAGCAGCCAAGTAGGGACAGGGGCTCGCTCCTACAATGAGCAGTTCTTC. Encoded protein: CASSQVGTGARSYNEQFF.

The chain carries TRBV5-1 and TRBJ2-3; D is undetermined. This CDR3 comprises 14 residues. Trimming removed 4 bases from V and 3 bases from J, with 12 bases in between. Per the germline V gene, CDR1 is SGHRS and CDR2 is YFSETQ. The CDR3 nucleotides are TGCGCCAGCAGCCTAGGGTTTGTTACAGATACGCAGTATTTT. This codes for CASSLGFVTDTQYF.

This chain connects TRBV5-1 to TRBJ1-2; D not certain. The germline V gene has CDR1 SGHRS and CDR2 YFSETQ. This CDR3 has 14 residues. Trimming left V 0 bases short and J 7 bases short, with 13 bases between. The DNA of the CDR3 is TGCGCCAGCAGCTTGGCTGGGGAGCCGACTGGCTACACCTTC. Translated: CASSLAGEPTGYTF. The full variable domain, rest sourced from reference TRBV5-1 and TRBJ1-2, is KAGVTQTPRYLIKTRGQQVTLSCSPISGHRSVSWYQQTPGQGLQFLFEYFSETQRNKGNFPGRFSGRQFSNSRSEMNVSTLELGDSALYLCASSLAGEPTGYTFGSGTRLTVV.

This clone is deemed medium-sized. The rearrangement uses TRBV9 and TRBJ2-6; D gene ambiguous. Germline-derived CDR1 and CDR2 are SGDLS and YYNGEE. The V end lost 0 bases, the J end lost 0 bases, and 4 bases lay between the germline ends. The CDR3 is made up of 15 amino acids. CDR3: CASSVGASGANVLTF. The DNA of the CDR3 is TGTGCCAGCAGCGTAGGTGCCTCTGGGGCCAACGTCCTGACTTTC. The whole variable domain, remainder taken from reference TRBV9 and TRBJ2-6, is DSGVTQTPKHLITATGQRVTLRCSPRSGDLSVYWYQQSLDQGLQFLIQYYNGEERAKGNILERFSAQQFPDLHSELNLSSLELGDSALYFCASSVGASGANVLTFGAGSRLTVL.

This clone is categorized as medium-sized (0.01 to 0.1%). The V call is TRBV5-1, the J call TRBJ2-2; D is unclear. With 10 bases removed from V and 2 bases from J, the gap between germline ends came to 12 bases. The CDR3 totals 13 residues. Germline CDR1 reads SGHRS; CDR2 reads YFSETQ. For the CDR3, the DNA is TGCGCCGCTCGCATACCCAACACCGGGGAGCTGTTTTTT. Its translation: CAARIPNTGELFF.

This clone is labeled large. The chain links TRBV27 to TRBJ2-2, with 7 positions matching TRBD1. J was trimmed by 3 bases and V by 0 bases; bases with no gene match: 4. This CDR3 comprises 16 residues. Germline V gene data show CDR1 as MNHEY and CDR2 as SMNVEV (reference sequence). Here the CDR3 DNA reads TGTGCCAGCAGTTTATCGCAGGGGGTGGACACCGGGGAGCTGTTTTTT. It translates to CASSLSQGVDTGELFF.

The chain combines TRBV28 with TRBJ1-2, with TRBD1 as a possible D gene (5 bases). The V and J ends lost 6 bases and 4 bases respectively, with 15 bases between them. CDR3 length equals 14 residues. From germline, CDR1 is MDHEN and CDR2 SYDVKM. The CDR3 sequence is CASSPTGHPYGYTF. DNA of the CDR3: TGTGCCAGCAGCCCCACCGGACACCCCTATGGCTACACCTTC.

Of note for this clone: The junction shows a germline mismatch at one end, possibly a read error. The chain recombines TRBV2 with TRBJ1-1; no firm D call. The germline V gene encodes CDR1 SNHLY and CDR2 FYNNEI. This CDR3 region has 13 residues. The DNA of the CDR3 is TGTGCCAGCAGAGTAAGTGTTTCCACTGAAGCTTTTTTT. The encoded protein is CASRVSVSTEAFF.

This sequence joins TRBV5-1 and TRBJ1-2; D is ambiguous. Germline CDR1 reads SGHRS; CDR2 reads YFSETQ. V lost 4 bases and J lost 3, with 13 bases in between. CDR3 length: 14 residues. The CDR3 loop reads CASSLRQGHYGYTF. Here the CDR3 DNA reads TGCGCCAGCAGCCTTCGACAAGGGCACTATGGCTACACCTTC.

The gene calls are TRBV4-1 and TRBJ1-6; perhaps TRBD1 as D (5 bases). Trimming took 0 bases from V and 9 from J, leaving 15 bases between them. The germline CDR1 and CDR2 sequences are MGHRA and YSYEKL. This CDR3 has 16 amino acids. The CDR3: CASSQDWGKVGSPLHF. The DNA of the CDR3 is TGCGCCAGCAGCCAAGATTGGGGGAAAGTGGGTTCACCCCTCCACTTT.

This clone is judged medium-sized. The V call is TRBV7-2, the J call TRBJ2-7, with 8 bases lining up with TRBD2. The ends lost 6 bases at V and 3 bases at J; junction bases unmatched: 4. Germline V gives CDR1 SGHTA, CDR2 FQGNSA. The CDR3 totals 13 residues. The CDR3 protein is CASSYSGNYEQYF. The CDR3 DNA follows: TGTGCCAGCAGTTATAGCGGGAACTACGAGCAGTACTTC.

This chain uses TRBV5-1 with TRBJ2-2, with D unresolved. The CDR3 loop spans 11 amino acids. Germline V lookup: CDR1 SGHRS, CDR2 YFSETQ. The V end lost 6 bases, the J end lost 5 bases, and 5 bases lay between the germline ends. This chain's CDR3 is CASTSTGELFF. CDR3 in DNA: TGCGCCAGCACGAGTACCGGGGAGCTGTTTTTT.

V is TRBV6-2 or TRBV6-3 and J is TRBJ2-5, with D uncertain. This CDR3 comprises 12 residues. Germline V gene sequence: CDR1 MNHEY, CDR2 SVGEGT. V lost 0 bases and J lost 5, with 4 bases in between. The CDR3 loop is CASSYSWETQYF. CDR3 DNA: TGTGCCAGCAGTTACTCGTGGGAGACCCAGTACTTC.

This clone has a count of ten or more. The V call is TRBV28, the J call TRBJ2-3, with 9 nucleotides matching TRBD1. The CDR3 sequence is 16 residues long. Per germline, CDR1 MDHEN and CDR2 SYDVKM. V gave up 4 bases and J gave up 1 base; unmatched junction bases: 6. CDR3 nucleotides: TGTGCCAGCAGTTCTACCGGGACAGGGCGCACAGATACGCAGTATTTT. Residues: CASSSTGTGRTDTQYF. Full variable domain (rest looked up from reference TRBV28 and TRBJ2-3): DVKVTQSSRYLVKRTGEKVFLECVQDMDHENMFWYRQDPGLGLRLIYFSYDVKMKEKGDIPEGYSVSREKKERFSLILESASTNQTSMYLCASSSTGTGRTDTQYFGPGTRLTVL.

This clone was seen a few times. The chain couples TRBV29-1 to TRBJ1-2, with 7 bases that match TRBD1. Germline CDR1 is SQVTM and CDR2 is ANQGSEA. J gave up 4 bases and V 4 bases, and 9 bases lay outside the gene matches. The length of the CDR3 is 14 residues. The CDR3 spells CSVAEGATGYGYTF. The CDR3 DNA sequence: TGCAGCGTTGCTGAGGGGGCCACCGGCTATGGCTACACCTTC.

By frequency in the sample, this clone is large. The rearrangement joins TRBV2 to TRBJ2-3; unclear D gene. Trimming pared 3 bases from V and 2 bases from J, leaving 9 bases between. This CDR3 region has 14 residues. CDR1 SNHLY and CDR2 FYNNEI come from the germline V gene. The CDR3 here is CASSEWRTTDTQYF. The CDR3, as DNA: TGTGCCAGCAGTGAGTGGCGAACCACAGATACGCAGTATTTT.

The chain has TRBV27 and TRBJ1-6, with a possible D match to TRBD1 (5 bases). Trimming cost V 8 bases and J 2 bases, with 19 bases left between them. Germline loops: CDR1 MNHEY, CDR2 SMNVEV (reference sequence). The CDR3 spans 17 residues. In nucleotides, the CDR3 is TGTGCCAGCTATCAGAGACTTACAGGACCCTATAATTCACCCCTCCACTTT. As protein: CASYQRLTGPYNSPLHF.

Written as DNA, the CDR3 is TGCAGTGTCCACAAGGGCGGCGAGCAGTACTTC. As protein: CSVHKGGEQYF. The J gene is TRBJ2-7, the V gene TRBV20-1; unclear D gene. The CDR3 extends over 11 amino acids. The V and J ends lost 7 bases and 6 bases respectively, with 13 bases between them. The germline V gene has CDR1 DFQATT and CDR2 SNEGSKA (reference sequence).

The chain uses TRBV11-1 and TRBJ2-1; D may be TRBD2 (6 bases). Per the germline V gene, CDR1 is SGHAT and CDR2 is FQDESV (reference sequence). The CDR3 is 16 residues long. Between the trimmed V and J ends, which lost 1 base and 0 bases, there was a span of 10 bases. DNA for the CDR3: TGTGCCAGCAGCTTAGTTTGGGAGGCCTCCTACAATGAGCAGTTCTTC. Its protein product is CASSLVWEASYNEQFF.